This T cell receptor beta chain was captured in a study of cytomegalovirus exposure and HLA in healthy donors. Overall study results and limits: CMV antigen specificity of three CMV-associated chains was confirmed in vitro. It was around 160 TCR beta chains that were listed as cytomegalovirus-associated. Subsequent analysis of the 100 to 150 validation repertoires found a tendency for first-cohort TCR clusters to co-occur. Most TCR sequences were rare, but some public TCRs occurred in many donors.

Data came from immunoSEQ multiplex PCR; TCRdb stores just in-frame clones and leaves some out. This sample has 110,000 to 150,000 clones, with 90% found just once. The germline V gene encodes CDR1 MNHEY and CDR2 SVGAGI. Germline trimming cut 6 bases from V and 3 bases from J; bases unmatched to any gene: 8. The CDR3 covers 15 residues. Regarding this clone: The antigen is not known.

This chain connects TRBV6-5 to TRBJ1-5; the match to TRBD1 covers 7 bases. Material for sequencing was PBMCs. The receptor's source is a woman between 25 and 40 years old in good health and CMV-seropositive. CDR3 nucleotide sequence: TGTGCCAGCAGACCCGGACAGGCTCACAATCAGCCCCAGCATTTT. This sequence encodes CASRPGQAHNQPQHF.